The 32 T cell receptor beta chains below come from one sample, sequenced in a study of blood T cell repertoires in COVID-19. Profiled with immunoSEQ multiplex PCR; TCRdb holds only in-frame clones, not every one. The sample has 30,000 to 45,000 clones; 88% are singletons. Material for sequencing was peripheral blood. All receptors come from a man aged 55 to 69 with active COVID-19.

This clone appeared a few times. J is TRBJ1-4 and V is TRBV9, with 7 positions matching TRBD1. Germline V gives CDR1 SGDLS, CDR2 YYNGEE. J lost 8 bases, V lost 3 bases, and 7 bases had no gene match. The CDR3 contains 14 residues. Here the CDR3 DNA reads TGTGCCAGCAGCGCGGACAGGAATGGGGAAAAACTGTTTTTT. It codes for CASSADRNGEKLFF.

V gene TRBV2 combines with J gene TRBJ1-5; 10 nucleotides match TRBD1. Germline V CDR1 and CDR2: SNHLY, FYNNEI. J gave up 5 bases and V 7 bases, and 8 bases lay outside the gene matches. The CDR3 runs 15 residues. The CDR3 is CASTGTGTGDQPQHF. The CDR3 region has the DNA TGTGCCAGCACCGGAACCGGGACAGGGGATCAGCCCCAGCATTTT.

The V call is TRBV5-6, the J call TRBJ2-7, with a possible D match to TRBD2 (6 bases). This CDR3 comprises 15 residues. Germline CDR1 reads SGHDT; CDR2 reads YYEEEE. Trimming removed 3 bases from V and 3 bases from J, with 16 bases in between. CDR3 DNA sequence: TGTGCCAGCAGCTCCGGGAGTAGCGGCCGCTACGAGCAGTACTTC. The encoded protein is CASSSGSSGRYEQYF. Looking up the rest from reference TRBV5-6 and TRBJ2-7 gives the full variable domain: DAGVTQSPTHLIKTRGQQVTLRCSPKSGHDTVSWYQQALGQGPQFIFQYYEEEERQRGNFPDRFSGHQFPNYSSELNVNALLLGDSALYLCASSSGSSGRYEQYFGPGTRLTVT.

The CDR3 bases are TGTGCCAGCAGCTTGGAAGGGACTAGCGGATATTACAATGAGCAGTTCTTC. This sequence encodes CASSLEGTSGYYNEQFF. The rearrangement links TRBV5-5 to TRBJ2-1, with 11 bases matching TRBD2. From germline, CDR1 is SGHKS and CDR2 YYEKEE (reference sequence). Trimming cost V 0 bases and J 4 bases; bases outside gene matches: 6. The CDR3 length is 17 residues.

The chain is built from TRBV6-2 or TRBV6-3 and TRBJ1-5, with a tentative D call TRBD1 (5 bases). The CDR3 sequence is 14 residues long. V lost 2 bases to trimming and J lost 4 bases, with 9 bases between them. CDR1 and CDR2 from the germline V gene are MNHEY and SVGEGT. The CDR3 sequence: CASSYPDSNQPQHF. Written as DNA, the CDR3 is TGTGCCAGCAGTTACCCCGACAGTAATCAGCCCCAGCATTTT.

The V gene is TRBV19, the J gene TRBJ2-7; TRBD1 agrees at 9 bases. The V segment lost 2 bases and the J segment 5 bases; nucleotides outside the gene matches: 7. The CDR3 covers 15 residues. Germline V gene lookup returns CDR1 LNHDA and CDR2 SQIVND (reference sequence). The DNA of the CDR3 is TGTGCCAGTAGTATACTGACAGGGGGTATCCACGAGCAGTACTTC. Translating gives CASSILTGGIHEQYF.

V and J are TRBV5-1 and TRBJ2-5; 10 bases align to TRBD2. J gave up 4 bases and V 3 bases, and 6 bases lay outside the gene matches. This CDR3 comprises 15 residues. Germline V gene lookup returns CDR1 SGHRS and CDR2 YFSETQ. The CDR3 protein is CASSSLTSGRETQYF. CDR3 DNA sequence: TGCGCCAGCAGCTCCCTGACTAGCGGGCGAGAGACCCAGTACTTC.

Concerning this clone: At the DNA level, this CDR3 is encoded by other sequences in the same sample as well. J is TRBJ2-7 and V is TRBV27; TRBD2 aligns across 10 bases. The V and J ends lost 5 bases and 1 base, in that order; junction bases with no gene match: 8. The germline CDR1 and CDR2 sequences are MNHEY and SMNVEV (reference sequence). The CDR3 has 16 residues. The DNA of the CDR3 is TGTGCCAGCAGTCCATATCCGGGACTAGCGTCCTACGAGCAGTACTTC. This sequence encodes CASSPYPGLASYEQYF.

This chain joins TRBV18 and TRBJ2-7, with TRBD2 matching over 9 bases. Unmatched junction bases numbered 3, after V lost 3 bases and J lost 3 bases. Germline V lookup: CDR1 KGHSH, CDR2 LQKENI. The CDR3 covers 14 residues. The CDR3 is CASSPAGGGYEQYF. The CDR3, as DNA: TGTGCCAGCTCACCGGCGGGAGGGGGCTACGAGCAGTACTTC.

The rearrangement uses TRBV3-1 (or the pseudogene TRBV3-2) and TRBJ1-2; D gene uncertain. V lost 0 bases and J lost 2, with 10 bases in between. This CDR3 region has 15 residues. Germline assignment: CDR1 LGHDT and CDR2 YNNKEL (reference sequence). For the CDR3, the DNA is TGTGCCAGCAGCCAAGATCTTTCTCCGAACTATGGCTACACCTTC. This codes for CASSQDLSPNYGYTF.

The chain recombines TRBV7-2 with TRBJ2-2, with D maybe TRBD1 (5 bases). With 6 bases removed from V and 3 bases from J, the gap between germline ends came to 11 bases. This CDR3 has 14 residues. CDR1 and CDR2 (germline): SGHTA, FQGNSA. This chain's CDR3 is CASSPTRDTGELFF. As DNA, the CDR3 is TGTGCCAGCAGTCCAACCAGGGACACCGGGGAGCTGTTTTTT.

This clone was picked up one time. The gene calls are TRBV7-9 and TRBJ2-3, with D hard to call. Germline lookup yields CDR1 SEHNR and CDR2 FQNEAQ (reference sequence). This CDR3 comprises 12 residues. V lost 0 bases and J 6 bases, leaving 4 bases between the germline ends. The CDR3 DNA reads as TGTGCCAGCAGCTTAGCCATGGATACGCAGTATTTT. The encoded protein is CASSLAMDTQYF.

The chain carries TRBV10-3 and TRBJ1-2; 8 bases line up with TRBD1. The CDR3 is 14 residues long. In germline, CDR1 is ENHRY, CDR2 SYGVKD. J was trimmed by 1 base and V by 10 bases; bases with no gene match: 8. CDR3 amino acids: CATGQGDLNYGYTF. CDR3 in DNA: TGTGCCACAGGACAGGGAGACCTTAACTATGGCTACACCTTC.

CDR3 region: CASSAPPGAGDYNEQFF. In DNA form, the CDR3 reads TGTGCCAGCAGCGCCCCCCCGGGAGCGGGTGACTACAATGAGCAGTTCTTC. This chain joins TRBV9 and TRBJ2-1; maybe TRBD2 (6 bases). The CDR3 is 17 residues long. Germline CDR1 reads SGDLS; CDR2 reads YYNGEE. V was shortened by 3 bases and J by 3 bases, with 19 bases between the two germline ends. The full variable domain, its missing parts supplied by reference TRBV9 and TRBJ2-1, is DSGVTQTPKHLITATGQRVTLRCSPRSGDLSVYWYQQSLDQGLQFLIQYYNGEERAKGNILERFSAQQFPDLHSELNLSSLELGDSALYFCASSAPPGAGDYNEQFFGPGTRLTVL.

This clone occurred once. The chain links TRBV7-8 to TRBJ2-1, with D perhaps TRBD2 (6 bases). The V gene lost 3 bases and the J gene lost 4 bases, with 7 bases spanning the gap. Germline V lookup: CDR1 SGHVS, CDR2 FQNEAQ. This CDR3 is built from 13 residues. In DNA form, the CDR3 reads TGTGCCAGCAGCTTGAGCGGGTACAATGAGCAGTTCTTC. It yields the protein CASSLSGYNEQFF.

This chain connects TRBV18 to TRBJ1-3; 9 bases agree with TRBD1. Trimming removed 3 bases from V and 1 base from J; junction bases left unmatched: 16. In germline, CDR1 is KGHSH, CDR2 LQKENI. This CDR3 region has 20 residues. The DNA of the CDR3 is TGTGCCAGCTCACCCCCCGGGACAGGGCTCTCTCCCTCGTCTGGAAACACCATATATTTT. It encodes CASSPPGTGLSPSSGNTIYF.

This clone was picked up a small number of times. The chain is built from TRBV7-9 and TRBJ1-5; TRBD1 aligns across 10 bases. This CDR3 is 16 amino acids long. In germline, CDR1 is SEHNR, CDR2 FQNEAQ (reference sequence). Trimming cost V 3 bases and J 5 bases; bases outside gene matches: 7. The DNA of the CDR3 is TGTGCCAGCAGCTTGGGACAGGGGTTTGGCCATCAGCCCCAGCATTTT. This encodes CASSLGQGFGHQPQHF. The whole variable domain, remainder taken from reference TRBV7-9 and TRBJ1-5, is DTGVSQNPRHKITKRGQNVTFRCDPISEHNRLYWYRQTLGQGPEFLTYFQNEAQLEKSRLLSDRFSAERPKGSFSTLEIQRTEQGDSAMYLCASSLGQGFGHQPQHFGDGTRLSIL.

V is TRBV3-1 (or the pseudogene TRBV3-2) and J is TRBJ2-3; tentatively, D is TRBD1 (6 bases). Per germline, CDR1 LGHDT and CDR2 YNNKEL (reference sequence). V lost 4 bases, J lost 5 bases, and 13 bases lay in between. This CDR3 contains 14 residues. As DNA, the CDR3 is TGTGCCAGCAGCCCCGAGGGGGTTGGAGATACGCAGTATTTT. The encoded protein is CASSPEGVGDTQYF.

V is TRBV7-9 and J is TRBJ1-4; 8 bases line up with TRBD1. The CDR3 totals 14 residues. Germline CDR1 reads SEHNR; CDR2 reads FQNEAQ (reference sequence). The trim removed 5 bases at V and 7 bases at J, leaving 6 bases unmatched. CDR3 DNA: TGTGCCAGCAGCCCCGGACAGGGTGGTGAAAAACTGTTTTTT. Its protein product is CASSPGQGGEKLFF.

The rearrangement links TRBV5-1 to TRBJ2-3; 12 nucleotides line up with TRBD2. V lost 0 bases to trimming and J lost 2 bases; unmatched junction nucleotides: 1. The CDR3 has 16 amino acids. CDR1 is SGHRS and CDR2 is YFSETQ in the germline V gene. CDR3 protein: CASSLGTSGDTDTQYF. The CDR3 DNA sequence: TGCGCCAGCAGCTTGGGGACTAGCGGGGACACAGATACGCAGTATTTT.

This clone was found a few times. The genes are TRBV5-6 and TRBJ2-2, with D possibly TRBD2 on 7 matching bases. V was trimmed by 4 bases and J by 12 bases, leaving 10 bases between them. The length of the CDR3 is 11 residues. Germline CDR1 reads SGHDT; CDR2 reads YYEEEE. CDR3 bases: TGTGCCAGCAGCGGGGGGGCGAAGCTGTTTTTT. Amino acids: CASSGGAKLFF.

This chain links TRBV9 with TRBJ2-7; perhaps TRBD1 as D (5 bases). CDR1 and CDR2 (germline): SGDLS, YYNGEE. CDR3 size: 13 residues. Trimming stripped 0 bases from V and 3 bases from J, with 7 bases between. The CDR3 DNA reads TGTGCCAGCAGCGTAGACACAGGCTACGAGCAGTACTTC. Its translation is CASSVDTGYEQYF.

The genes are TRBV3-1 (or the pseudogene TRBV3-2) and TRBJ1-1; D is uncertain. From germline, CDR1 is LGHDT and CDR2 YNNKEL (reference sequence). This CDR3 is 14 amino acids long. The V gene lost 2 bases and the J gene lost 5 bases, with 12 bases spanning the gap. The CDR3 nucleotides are TGTGCCAGCAGCCAATTGGGTTCGGGGACTGAAGCTTTCTTT. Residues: CASSQLGSGTEAFF.

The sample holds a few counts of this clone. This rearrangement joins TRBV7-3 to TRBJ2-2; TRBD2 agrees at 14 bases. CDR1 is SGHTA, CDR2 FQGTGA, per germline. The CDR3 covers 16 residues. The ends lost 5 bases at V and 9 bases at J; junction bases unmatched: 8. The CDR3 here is CASSKTSGRAPRELFF. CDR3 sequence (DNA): TGTGCCAGCAGCAAGACTAGCGGGAGGGCCCCCAGGGAGCTGTTTTTT.

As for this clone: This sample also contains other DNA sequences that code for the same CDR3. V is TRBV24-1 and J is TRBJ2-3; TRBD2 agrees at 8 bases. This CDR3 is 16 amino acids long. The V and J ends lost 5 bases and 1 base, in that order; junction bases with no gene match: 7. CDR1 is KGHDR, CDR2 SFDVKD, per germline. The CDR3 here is CATSVTGGLGTDTQYF. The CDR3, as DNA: TGTGCCACCAGTGTAACGGGAGGGCTGGGCACAGATACGCAGTATTTT.

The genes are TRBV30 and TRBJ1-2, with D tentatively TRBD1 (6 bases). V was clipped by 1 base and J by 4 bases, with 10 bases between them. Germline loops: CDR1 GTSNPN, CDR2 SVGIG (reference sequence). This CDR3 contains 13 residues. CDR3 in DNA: TGTGCCTGGAGTGACAGGGTTTGCTATGGCTACACCTTC. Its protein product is CAWSDRVCYGYTF.

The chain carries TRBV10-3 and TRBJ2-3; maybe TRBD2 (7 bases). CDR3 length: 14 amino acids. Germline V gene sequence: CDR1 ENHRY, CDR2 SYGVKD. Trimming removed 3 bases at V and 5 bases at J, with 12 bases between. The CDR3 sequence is CAISDPRGGDTQYF. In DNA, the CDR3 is TGTGCCATCAGTGACCCGAGGGGGGGAGATACGCAGTATTTT.

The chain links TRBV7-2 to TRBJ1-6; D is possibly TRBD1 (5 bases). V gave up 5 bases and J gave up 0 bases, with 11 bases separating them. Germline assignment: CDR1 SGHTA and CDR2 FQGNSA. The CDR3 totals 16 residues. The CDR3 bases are TGTGCCAGCAGCCAGGGCCGGATCTCCTATAATTCACCCCTCCACTTT. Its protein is CASSQGRISYNSPLHF.

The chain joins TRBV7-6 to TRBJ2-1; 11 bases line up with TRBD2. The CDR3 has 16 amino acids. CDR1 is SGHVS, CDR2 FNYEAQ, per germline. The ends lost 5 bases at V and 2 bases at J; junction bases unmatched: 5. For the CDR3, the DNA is TGTGCCAGCAGCATCACTAGCGGGAGCACCTACAATGAGCAGTTCTTC. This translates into CASSITSGSTYNEQFF.

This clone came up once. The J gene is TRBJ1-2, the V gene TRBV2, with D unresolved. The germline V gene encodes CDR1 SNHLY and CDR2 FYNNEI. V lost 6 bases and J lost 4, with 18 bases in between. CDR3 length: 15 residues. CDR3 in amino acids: CASRKEANGIYGYTF. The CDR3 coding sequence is TGTGCCAGCAGGAAAGAAGCGAACGGAATCTATGGCTACACCTTC. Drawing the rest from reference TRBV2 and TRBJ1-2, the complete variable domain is EPEVTQTPSHQVTQMGQEVILRCVPISNHLYFYWYRQILGQKVEFLVSFYNNEISEKSEIFDDQFSVERPDGSNFTLKIRSTKLEDSAMYFCASRKEANGIYGYTFGSGTRLTVV.

CDR3 in amino acids: CASSYGTEDGELFF. The CDR3 DNA is TGTGCCAGCAGTTATGGGACAGAAGACGGGGAGCTGTTTTTT. The gene calls are TRBV28 and TRBJ2-2, with 7 positions matching TRBD1. J was trimmed by 7 bases and V by 4 bases; bases with no gene match: 6. CDR3 length equals 14 residues. Per germline, CDR1 MDHEN and CDR2 SYDVKM.

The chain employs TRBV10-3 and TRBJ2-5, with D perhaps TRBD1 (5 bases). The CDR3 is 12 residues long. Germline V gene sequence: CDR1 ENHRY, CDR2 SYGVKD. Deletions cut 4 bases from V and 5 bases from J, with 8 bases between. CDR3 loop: CAISAGYETQYF. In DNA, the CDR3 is TGTGCCATCAGTGCAGGGTATGAGACCCAGTACTTC.